A single sample gave rise to the 20 T cell receptor beta chains below, sequenced in a study of monozygotic twins with inflammatory bowel disease. TCRdb re-analyzed the 5' RACE reads; it lists each CDR3 protein once, without DNA. The repertoire table contains some 400,000 distinct CDR3 sequences. Specimen: blood. All receptors come from a human donor with ulcerative colitis or Crohn's disease, or a healthy co-twin of an affected twin (not recorded which).

The V gene is TRBV18, the J gene TRBJ1-2; with no DNA, the TCRdb D assignment of TRBD1 cannot be verified. CDR3 length equals 18 residues. CDR1 KGHSH and CDR2 LQKENI come from the germline V gene. CDR3 loop: CASSPPGTGTFPGEGYTF. The full variable domain, with the rest looked up from reference TRBV18 and TRBJ1-2, is NAGVMQNPRHLVRRRGQEARLRCSPMKGHSHVYWYRQLPEEGLKFMVYLQKENIIDESGMPKERFSAEFPKEGPSILRIQQVVRGDSAAYFCASSPPGTGTFPGEGYTFGSGTRLTVV.

J is TRBJ2-3 and V is TRBV5-1. This CDR3 has 14 residues. CDR1 and CDR2 from the germline V gene are SGHRS and YFSETQ. The CDR3 sequence: CASRLGQGTDTQYF. Looking up the rest from reference TRBV5-1 and TRBJ2-3 gives the full variable domain: KAGVTQTPRYLIKTRGQQVTLSCSPISGHRSVSWYQQTPGQGLQFLFEYFSETQRNKGNFPGRFSGRQFSNSRSEMNVSTLELGDSALYLCASRLGQGTDTQYFGPGTRLTVL.

The chain has TRBV3-1 and TRBJ1-2; TCRdb outputs TRBD1, but without DNA this stays unchecked. In germline, CDR1 is LGHDT, CDR2 YNNKEL (reference sequence). CDR3 size: 15 residues. The CDR3 spells CASSQDSTGGGGYTF.

V is TRBV7-6 and J is TRBJ2-3; TCRdb's D call, TRBD2, is unchecked because there is no DNA. Germline CDR1 and CDR2: SGHVS and FNYEAQ. This CDR3 is built from 15 residues. CDR3 loop: CASSLGLTPTDTQYF.

This chain joins TRBV5-5 and TRBJ2-5; TCRdb designates TRBD2, a call that cannot be tested without DNA. The germline V gene has CDR1 SGHKS and CDR2 YYEKEE (reference sequence). This CDR3 is 15 amino acids long. CDR3 sequence reads: CASSKGGLQGETQYF.

The genes are TRBV25-1 and TRBJ1-2; TCRdb lists TRBD1, though no DNA is available to test this call. CDR1 is MGHDK, CDR2 SYGVNS, per germline. CDR3 size: 17 residues. The CDR3 sequence is CASNGRVGARDGYGYTF.

The chain uses TRBV5-1 and TRBJ2-7. In germline, CDR1 is SGHRS, CDR2 YFSETQ. The CDR3 loop spans 13 amino acids. The chain's CDR3 is CASSSDLKYEQYF.

The CDR3 spells CASSSYFAGVVETQYF. The chain is built from TRBV7-2 and TRBJ2-5; TCRdb's D call of TRBD2 is untestable without DNA. The germline CDR1 and CDR2 sequences are SGHTA and FQGNSA. CDR3 size: 16 residues.

V gene TRBV28 combines with J gene TRBJ2-5. CDR3 length: 14 amino acids. Germline values: CDR1 MDHEN, CDR2 SYDVKM. The CDR3 is CASSTIGSQETQYF.

This chain connects TRBV13 to TRBJ2-7; there is no DNA to check the TCRdb D call of TRBD1. CDR3 length: 14 amino acids. Germline V gene sequence: CDR1 PRHDT, CDR2 FYEKMQ (reference sequence). This CDR3 is CASSTRGHPYEQYF.

The rearrangement joins TRBV6-1 to TRBJ1-2; TCRdb calls TRBD1, which cannot be checked without DNA. This CDR3 contains 15 residues. Germline V gene lookup returns CDR1 MNHNS and CDR2 SASEGT. The CDR3 sequence: CASKSSGTGDYGYTF.

The chain joins TRBV28 to TRBJ2-1; TCRdb picks TRBD1, but there is no DNA to check that call. The CDR3 is made up of 16 amino acids. From germline, CDR1 is MDHEN and CDR2 SYDVKM. The CDR3 protein is CASSSRGGSPYNEQFF.

The chain joins TRBV10-3 to TRBJ1-1. The CDR3 runs 12 residues. Germline V gene lookup returns CDR1 ENHRY and CDR2 SYGVKD. The CDR3 loop is CAISEPGTSAFF.

The chain combines TRBV4-2 with TRBJ2-7. This CDR3 is 11 amino acids long. CDR1 is LGHNA and CDR2 is YNFKEQ in the germline V gene. The CDR3 loop reads CASSQETEQYF.

The chain has TRBV28 and TRBJ2-3; TCRdb reports TRBD1, a call that lacks DNA to check it against. The germline V gene encodes CDR1 MDHEN and CDR2 SYDVKM. This CDR3 comprises 16 residues. CDR3 in amino acids: CASSLGSVGGSDTQYF.

The chain combines TRBV20-1 with TRBJ2-7; absent DNA, TCRdb's TRBD1 call cannot be checked. The CDR3 spans 14 residues. CDR1 is DFQATT and CDR2 is SNEGSKA in the germline V gene (reference sequence). CDR3 protein: CSAKTGTGLYEQYF.

The chain carries TRBV7-8 and TRBJ2-1; TCRdb indicates TRBD1, and absent DNA this call remains unverified. The CDR3 totals 16 residues. The germline V gene encodes CDR1 SGHVS and CDR2 FQNEAQ. CDR3 residues: CASSPGGQAAYNEQFF.

The rearrangement uses TRBV29-1 and TRBJ1-1. Germline values: CDR1 SQVTM, CDR2 ANQGSEA. The CDR3 contains 13 residues. The CDR3 is CSVEDHNNRDAFF.

The chain combines TRBV12-3 or TRBV12-4 with TRBJ2-7; TCRdb designates TRBD2, a call that cannot be tested without DNA. This CDR3 is built from 20 residues. The CDR3 loop reads CASSFNPDADGGRGSYEQYF.

The rearrangement uses TRBV7-9 and TRBJ2-7. The CDR3 totals 14 residues. Germline assignment: CDR1 SEHNR and CDR2 FQNEAQ (reference sequence). CDR3 sequence reads: CASSTFDRSYEQYF. Full variable domain (missing parts from reference TRBV7-9 and TRBJ2-7): DTGVSQNPRHKITKRGQNVTFRCDPISEHNRLYWYRQTLGQGPEFLTYFQNEAQLEKSRLLSDRFSAERPKGSFSTLEIQRTEQGDSAMYLCASSTFDRSYEQYFGPGTRLTVT.